One TCR beta chain is described in this entry. Its target is unknown. These data originate in a study of T cell responses to AZD1222 COVID-19 vaccine. Findings and caveats of the study: White British donors predominated, females outnumbered males, and clonal diversity was possibly underestimated. At baseline, seropositivity was found in only 5 to 7 AZD1222 recipients. Two doses of AZD1222 preceded a rise in Spike-specific TCR breadth and depth.

V was cut by 3 bases and J by 5 bases, with 10 bases left in between. This CDR3 contains 13 residues. Germline V gene data show CDR1 as LNHDA and CDR2 as SQIVND (reference sequence). Sequencing was performed with immunoSEQ multiplex PCR; in TCRdb, only in-frame clones are kept and a portion is missing. This sample has 200,000 or so clones, with almost 95% found just once. Source: peripheral blood, taken on day 0 of AZD1222 vaccination. The rearrangement joins TRBV19 to TRBJ2-5; TRBD1 is a possible D gene (5 bases). This TCR derives from an adult in good health. The DNA of the CDR3 is TGTGCCAGTAGTATGGGGCTGCGCGAGACCCAGTACTTC. It translates to CASSMGLRETQYF.